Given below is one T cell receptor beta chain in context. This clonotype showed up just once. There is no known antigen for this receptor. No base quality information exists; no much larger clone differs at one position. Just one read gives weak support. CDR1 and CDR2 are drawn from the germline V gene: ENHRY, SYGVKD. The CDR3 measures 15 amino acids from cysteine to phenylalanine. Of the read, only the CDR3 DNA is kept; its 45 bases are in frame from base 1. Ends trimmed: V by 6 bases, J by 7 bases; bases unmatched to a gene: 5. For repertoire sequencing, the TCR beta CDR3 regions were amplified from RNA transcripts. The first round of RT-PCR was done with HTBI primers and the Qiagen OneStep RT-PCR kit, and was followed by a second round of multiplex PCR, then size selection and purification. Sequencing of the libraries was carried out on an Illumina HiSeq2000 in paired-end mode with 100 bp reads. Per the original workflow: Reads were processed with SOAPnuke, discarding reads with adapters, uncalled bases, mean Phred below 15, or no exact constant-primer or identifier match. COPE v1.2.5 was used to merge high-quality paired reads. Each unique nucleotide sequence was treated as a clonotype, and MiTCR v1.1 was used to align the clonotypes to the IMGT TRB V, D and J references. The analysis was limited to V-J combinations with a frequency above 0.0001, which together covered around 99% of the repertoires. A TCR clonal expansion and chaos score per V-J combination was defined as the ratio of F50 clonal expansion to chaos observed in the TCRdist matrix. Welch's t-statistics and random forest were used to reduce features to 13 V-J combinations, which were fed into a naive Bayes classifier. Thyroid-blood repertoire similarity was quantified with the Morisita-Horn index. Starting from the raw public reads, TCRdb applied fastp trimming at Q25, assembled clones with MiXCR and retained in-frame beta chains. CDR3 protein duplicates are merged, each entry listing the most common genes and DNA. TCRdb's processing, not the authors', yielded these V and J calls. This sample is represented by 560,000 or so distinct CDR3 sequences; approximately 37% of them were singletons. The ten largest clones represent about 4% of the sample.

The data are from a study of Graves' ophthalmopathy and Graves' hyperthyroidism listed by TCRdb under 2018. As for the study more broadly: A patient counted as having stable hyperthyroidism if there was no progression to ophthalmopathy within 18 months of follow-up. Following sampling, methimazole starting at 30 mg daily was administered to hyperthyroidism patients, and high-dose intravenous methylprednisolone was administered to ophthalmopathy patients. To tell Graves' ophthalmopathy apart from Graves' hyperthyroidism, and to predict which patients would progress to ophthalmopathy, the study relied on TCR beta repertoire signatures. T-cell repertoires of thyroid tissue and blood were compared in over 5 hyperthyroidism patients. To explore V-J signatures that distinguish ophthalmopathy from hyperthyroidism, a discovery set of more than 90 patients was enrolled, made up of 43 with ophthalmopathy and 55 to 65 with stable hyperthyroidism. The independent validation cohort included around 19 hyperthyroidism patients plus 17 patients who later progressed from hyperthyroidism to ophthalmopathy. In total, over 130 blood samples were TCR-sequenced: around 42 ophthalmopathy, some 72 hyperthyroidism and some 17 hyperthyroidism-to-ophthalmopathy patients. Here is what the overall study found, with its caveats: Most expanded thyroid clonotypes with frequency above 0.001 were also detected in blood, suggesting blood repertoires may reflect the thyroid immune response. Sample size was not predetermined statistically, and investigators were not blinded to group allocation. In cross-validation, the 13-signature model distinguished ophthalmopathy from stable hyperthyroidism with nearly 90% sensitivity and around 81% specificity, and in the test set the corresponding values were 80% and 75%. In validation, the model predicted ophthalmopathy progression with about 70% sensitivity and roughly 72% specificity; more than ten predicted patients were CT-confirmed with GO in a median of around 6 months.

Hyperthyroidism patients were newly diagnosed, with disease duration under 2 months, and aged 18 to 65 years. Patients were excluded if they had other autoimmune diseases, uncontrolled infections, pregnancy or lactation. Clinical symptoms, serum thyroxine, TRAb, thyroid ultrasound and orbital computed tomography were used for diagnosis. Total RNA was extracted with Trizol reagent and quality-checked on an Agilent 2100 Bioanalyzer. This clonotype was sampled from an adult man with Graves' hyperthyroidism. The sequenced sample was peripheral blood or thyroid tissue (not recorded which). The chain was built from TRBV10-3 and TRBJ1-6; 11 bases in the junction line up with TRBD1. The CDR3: CAIRPDRGRNSPLHF. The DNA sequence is TGTGCCATCAGGCCGGACAGGGGGCGGAATTCACCCCTCCACTTT.